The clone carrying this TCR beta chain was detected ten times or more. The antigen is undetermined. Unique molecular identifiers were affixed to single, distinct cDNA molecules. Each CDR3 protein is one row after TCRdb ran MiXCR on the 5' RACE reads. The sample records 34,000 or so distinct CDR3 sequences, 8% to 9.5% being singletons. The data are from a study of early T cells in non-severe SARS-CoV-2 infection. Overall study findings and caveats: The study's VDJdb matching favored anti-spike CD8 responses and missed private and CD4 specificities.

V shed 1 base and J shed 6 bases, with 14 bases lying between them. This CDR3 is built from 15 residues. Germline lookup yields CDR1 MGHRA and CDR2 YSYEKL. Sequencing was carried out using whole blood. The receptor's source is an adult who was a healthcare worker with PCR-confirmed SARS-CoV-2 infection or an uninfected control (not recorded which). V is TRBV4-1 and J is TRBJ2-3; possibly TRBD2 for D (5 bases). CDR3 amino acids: CASSQVASISDTQYF. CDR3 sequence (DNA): TGCGCCAGCAGCCAAGTGGCTAGCATATCGGATACGCAGTATTTT.